One and the same sample provided the 15 T cell receptor beta chains below, sequenced in a study of cytomegalovirus exposure and HLA in healthy donors. The PCR had 60 Vbeta and 13 Jbeta primers. Here immunoSEQ multiplex PCR was the method, and the copy in TCRdb shows in-frame clones only, minus some. The repertoire shows about 160,000 clones; the top ten hold about 2.2%. The sequencing sample was made of PBMCs. Receptor source: a man aged 25-45 years in good health and CMV-seronegative.

The chain has TRBV11-3 and TRBJ2-3, with 9 bases matching TRBD2. This CDR3 comprises 15 residues. V was clipped by 6 bases and J by 5 bases; unmatched bases: 9. Germline CDR1 SGHNT, CDR2 YENEEA. CDR3 loop: CASRLTSGSRDTQYF. Written as DNA, the CDR3 is TGTGCCAGCAGGTTGACTAGCGGTAGTAGAGATACGCAGTATTTT.

V usage is TRBV4-3 and J usage is TRBJ2-2, with D unresolved. CDR3 length equals 13 residues. V dropped 0 bases and J dropped 6 bases, with 5 bases sitting between them. The V gene's germline CDR1 is LGHNA and CDR2 YSLEER. The CDR3 bases are TGCGCCAGCAGCCAAGATTCTGCCGGGGAGCTGTTTTTT. This gives the protein CASSQDSAGELFF.

The J gene is TRBJ2-7, the V gene TRBV28; TRBD2 agrees at 11 bases. Germline V gene sequence: CDR1 MDHEN, CDR2 SYDVKM. The CDR3 spans 14 residues. With 6 bases clipped from V and 4 bases from J, the junction kept 5 bases outside the gene matches. The CDR3 here is CASSMGLAEYEQYF. DNA of the CDR3: TGTGCCAGCAGCATGGGACTAGCGGAATACGAGCAGTACTTC.

This chain connects TRBV20-1 to TRBJ2-7; the D gene is possibly TRBD2 (5 bases). Germline lookup yields CDR1 DFQATT and CDR2 SNEGSKA (reference sequence). This CDR3 contains 11 residues. V was cut by 3 bases and J by 8 bases, with 11 bases left in between. The CDR3 bases are TGCAGTGCTAGCAGGTCGGGGAAGCAGTACTTC. It translates to CSASRSGKQYF.

V and J are TRBV28 and TRBJ2-1; 9 bases are a match to TRBD2. Germline V gives CDR1 MDHEN, CDR2 SYDVKM. The CDR3 is 15 residues long. V shed 6 bases and J 8 bases; nucleotides not matched to a gene: 11. The CDR3 sequence: CASSPGTSSGDEQFF. The CDR3 nucleotides are TGTGCCAGCAGCCCCGGGACTAGCAGTGGCGATGAGCAGTTCTTC.

The genes are TRBV19 and TRBJ2-5, with a tentative D call TRBD1 (6 bases). V was cut by 5 bases and J by 2 bases, with 9 bases left in between. This CDR3 region has 13 residues. Germline loops: CDR1 LNHDA, CDR2 SQIVND (reference sequence). The CDR3 region is CASSHGTQETQYF. CDR3 coding DNA: TGTGCCAGTAGTCACGGGACACAAGAGACCCAGTACTTC. Using reference TRBV19 and TRBJ2-5 for the parts outside the CDR3, the full variable domain is DGGITQSPKYLFRKEGQNVTLSCEQNLNHDAMYWYRQDPGQGLRLIYYSQIVNDFQKGDIAEGYSVSREKKESFPLTVTSAQKNPTAFYLCASSHGTQETQYFGPGTRLLVL.

The rearrangement links TRBV10-2 to TRBJ2-5; a possible D gene is TRBD1 (5 bases). This CDR3 region has 13 residues. V lost 2 bases and J lost 3, with 7 bases in between. Looked up from germline, CDR1 is WSHSY and CDR2 is SAAADI. The chain's CDR3 is CASSEQGEETQYF. The DNA of the CDR3 is TGCGCCAGCAGTGAGCAAGGGGAAGAGACCCAGTACTTC.

The rearrangement links TRBV7-3 to TRBJ2-2; 7 bases agree with TRBD2. Germline CDR1 SGHTA, CDR2 FQGTGA. The J segment lost 2 bases and the V segment lost 1 base, leaving 4 bases of the junction unmatched. The CDR3 is made up of 16 amino acids. The CDR3 coding sequence is TGTGCCAGCAGCTTAATGGCGGGAGCCAACACCGGGGAGCTGTTTTTT. Protein sequence: CASSLMAGANTGELFF.

The chain employs TRBV6-1 and TRBJ1-6; 8 nucleotides align to TRBD1. Germline trimming cut 6 bases from V and 9 bases from J; bases unmatched to any gene: 7. CDR1 and CDR2 from the germline V gene are MNHNS and SASEGT. The CDR3 has 14 amino acids. CDR3 in DNA: TGTGCCAGCAGGCCTGGACAGGGTGGTTCACCCCTCCACTTT. Translation gives CASRPGQGGSPLHF.

This chain uses TRBV6-5 with TRBJ1-1, with D tentatively TRBD1 (6 bases). Trimming shortened V by 5 bases and J by 1 base, and 14 bases separated the two germline ends. The germline V gene encodes CDR1 MNHEY and CDR2 SVGAGI. This CDR3 is built from 15 residues. The CDR3 nucleotides read TGTGCCAGCAGTCACTGGACAGAAGGGAACACTGAAGCTTTCTTT. This encodes CASSHWTEGNTEAFF.

The chain's CDR3 is CASSWDRASSGNTIYF. In DNA, the CDR3 is TGTGCCAGCAGCTGGGACAGGGCCTCCTCTGGAAACACCATATATTTT. The chain employs TRBV2 and TRBJ1-3, with TRBD1 identical over 9 bases. The CDR3 runs 16 residues. The V gene end was trimmed by 6 bases and the J gene end by 0 bases; junction bases not matched to a gene: 6. Germline assignment: CDR1 SNHLY and CDR2 FYNNEI.

This chain joins TRBV19 and TRBJ2-3; a weak D match, TRBD1 (5 bases). Trimming removed 3 bases at V and 2 bases at J, with 9 bases between. The CDR3 loop spans 14 amino acids. Looked up from germline, CDR1 is LNHDA and CDR2 is SQIVND (reference sequence). The CDR3 coding sequence is TGTGCCAGTAGTATTAGGACACACACAGATACGCAGTATTTT. Translated: CASSIRTHTDTQYF.

The rearrangement links TRBV29-1 to TRBJ2-2; the match to TRBD2 covers 9 bases. The junction had 9 bases not matched to a gene; V was cut back by 7 bases and J by 6 bases. This CDR3 is 14 amino acids long. Germline-derived CDR1 and CDR2 are SQVTM and ANQGSEA. CDR3 bases: TGCAGCGGCCAGCGCGGGGGGGAGGCCGGGGAGCTGTTTTTT. It is translated as CSGQRGGEAGELFF.

J is TRBJ2-1 and V is TRBV18; D is unclear. Germline CDR1 reads KGHSH; CDR2 reads LQKENI. Trimming left V 0 bases short and J 2 bases short, with 14 bases between. This CDR3 has 17 amino acids. CDR3 loop: CASSPPARVQAYNEQFF. CDR3 in DNA: TGTGCCAGCTCACCACCTGCCCGAGTCCAGGCCTACAATGAGCAGTTCTTC. The complete variable domain, with remaining parts taken from reference TRBV18 and TRBJ2-1, reads NAGVMQNPRHLVRRRGQEARLRCSPMKGHSHVYWYRQLPEEGLKFMVYLQKENIIDESGMPKERFSAEFPKEGPSILRIQQVVRGDSAAYFCASSPPARVQAYNEQFFGPGTRLTVL.

The genes are TRBV10-1 and TRBJ1-1, with 9 bases lining up with TRBD1. This CDR3 comprises 13 residues. Trimming took 9 bases from V and 7 from J; bases not matched to a gene: 9. Per the germline V gene, CDR1 is WNHNN and CDR2 is SYGVQD (reference sequence). CDR3 residues: CASQRDRDYEAFF. As DNA, the CDR3 is TGCGCCAGTCAACGGGACAGGGACTATGAAGCTTTCTTT.